In this sample, the clone carrying this TCR beta chain turned up a few times. Antigen unknown. The CDR3 is 16 amino acids. V shed 1 base and J 8 bases; nucleotides not matched to a gene: 11. Germline assignment: CDR1 SEHNR and CDR2 FQNEAQ (reference sequence). Without exception, sorted populations had purity beyond 95%. The sample originates from a study of beta chain features in type 1 diabetes. At the level of the study: On cell yields, gender and age, patients and healthy donors were similar. Study findings and constraints: Sequencing used cDNA, and cells with high TCR expression could therefore be over-represented.

The entirety of the isolated RNA underwent reverse transcription, so expressed TCRB transcripts were sequenced. Libraries were prepared by immunoSEQ multiplex PCR; TCRdb keeps only in-frame clonotypes and omits some of them. The sample includes about 15,000 clones, 40% to 45% of them seen just once. Source material: stem cell memory CD4+ T cells from blood. The TCR was taken from a woman in her 40s in good health. This chain links TRBV7-9 with TRBJ2-3; 8 bases fit TRBD2. The CDR3 is CASSLDLASGPATQYF. CDR3 in DNA: TGTGCCAGCAGCTTAGATTTGGCTAGCGGGCCAGCTACGCAGTATTTT.